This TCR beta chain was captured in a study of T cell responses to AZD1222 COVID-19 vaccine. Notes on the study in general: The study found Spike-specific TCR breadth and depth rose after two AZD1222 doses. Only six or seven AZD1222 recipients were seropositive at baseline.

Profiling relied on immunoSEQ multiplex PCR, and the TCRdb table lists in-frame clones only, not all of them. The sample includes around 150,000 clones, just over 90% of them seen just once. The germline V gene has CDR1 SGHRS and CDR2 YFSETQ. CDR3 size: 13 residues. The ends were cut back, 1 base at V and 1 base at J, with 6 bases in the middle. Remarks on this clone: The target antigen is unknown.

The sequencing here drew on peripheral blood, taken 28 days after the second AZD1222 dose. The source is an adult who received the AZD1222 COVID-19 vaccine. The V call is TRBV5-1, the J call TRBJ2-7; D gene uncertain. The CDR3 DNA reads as TGCGCCAGCAGCTTGTCACAGTCCTACGAGCAGTACTTC. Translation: CASSLSQSYEQYF.